A single sample is the source of the 5 T cell receptor beta chains below, sequenced in a study of long-term antiretroviral therapy in people with HIV (dated by TCRdb to between 2021 and 2024). The immunoSEQ hsTCRB v3.0 assay was used at survey level resolution to sequence the TRB variable region. Held by TCRdb, this immuneACCESS table contains in-frame sequences only and omits some clones. Under half of the omission traces to an unresolved V gene where checked; the cause of the rest is unknown. In all, the sample holds about 17,000 clones, and about four fifths of those were seen once. Of the sample, over 12% is held by the ten largest clones. The starting material was unsorted PBMCs, obtained roughly 2.5 years before starting antiretroviral therapy. Source of these receptors: a woman in her forties or fifties with HIV.

This rearrangement joins TRBV14 to TRBJ2-3, with D possibly matching TRBD2 (6 bases). V lost 0 bases and J 5 bases, leaving 18 bases between the germline ends. Germline assignment: CDR1 SGHDN and CDR2 FVKESK. The CDR3 loop spans 17 amino acids. The chain's CDR3 is CASSQDYGIAARDTQYF. The CDR3, as DNA: TGTGCCAGCAGCCAAGATTACGGTATAGCGGCTAGAGATACGCAGTATTTT.

The chain combines TRBV5-4 with TRBJ1-2; TRBD1 agrees at 9 bases. Per the germline V gene, CDR1 is SGHNT and CDR2 is YYREEE (reference sequence). V was clipped by 1 base and J by 3 bases; unmatched bases: 4. The CDR3 length is 15 residues. CDR3 region: CASSLPGQGDYGYTF. The CDR3 coding sequence is TGTGCCAGCAGCTTGCCGGGACAGGGAGACTATGGCTACACCTTC.

This chain joins TRBV18 and TRBJ1-4; 7 nucleotides align to TRBD1. V dropped 3 bases and J dropped 12; count of bases not matched to a gene: 7. CDR1 is KGHSH, CDR2 LQKENI, per germline. The CDR3 has 13 residues. CDR3 loop: CASSPTNRGELFF. The CDR3 nucleotides read TGTGCCAGCTCACCGACAAACAGGGGAGAACTGTTTTTT.

This clone showed up just a few times. V is TRBV19 and J is TRBJ1-5; unclear D gene. This CDR3 region has 13 residues. Germline V gives CDR1 LNHDA, CDR2 SQIVND (reference sequence). V lost 1 base to trimming and J lost 7 bases, with 8 bases between them. CDR3 nucleotides: TGTGCCAGTAGTATAGGGCCGTACCAGCCCCAGCATTTT. This sequence encodes CASSIGPYQPQHF.

This clone counts as medium-sized. The rearrangement joins TRBV7-9 to TRBJ2-7; possible D gene TRBD1, 6 bases. Trimming shortened V by 1 base and J by 3 bases, and 10 bases separated the two germline ends. The CDR3 runs 14 residues. Germline V lookup: CDR1 SEHNR, CDR2 FQNEAQ (reference sequence). CDR3 protein: CASSLENRDYEQYV. CDR3 bases: TGTGCCAGCAGCTTAGAGAACAGGGACTACGAGCAGTACGTC.